The rows below give T cell receptor beta chains drawn from one sample of a study of OX40 agonist ivuxolimab in advanced cancers. Measured with immunoSEQ multiplex PCR; TCRdb has only the in-frame clones, and not every one. This sample has 50,000 to 70,000 clones, with about 94% found just once. Sample: CD4+ or CD8+ T cells sorted from blood, taken in a trial of the OX40 agonist ivuxolimab. These receptors originate from an adult with an advanced solid tumor such as melanoma, head and neck, liver or kidney cancer. Each CDR3 is given with its conserved first and last residue. D genes are given only for firm matches. Only some rows state a clone size, as once, few, many or a class for expanded clones.

>-|TRBV27|TRBJ2-7|TRBD1
TGTGCCAGCAGTTTCGGACAGGGGTACGAGCAGTACTTC
CASSFGQGYEQYF
>-|TRBV10-3|TRBJ2-3|-
TGTGCCATCAGTGAGTTGGCAGGGGCTAGCGAACCCGAGGATACGCAGTATTTT
CAISELAGASEPEDTQYF
>once|TRBV28|TRBJ2-2|TRBD2
TGTGCCAGCCTGGGGAGGGCCGAGTTCGGGGAGCTGTTTTTT
CASLGRAEFGELFF
>-|TRBV28|TRBJ1-1|-
TGTGCCAGCAGTTCTTACAGGGAGGTGGATGAAGCTTTCTTT
CASSSYREVDEAFF
>-|TRBV29-1|TRBJ1-2|TRBD1
TGCAGCGCCTGGGACAGCTATGGCTACACCTTC
CSAWDSYGYTF
>-|TRBV28|TRBJ2-4|-
TGTGCCAGCAGCTGGACATTGCTAGCCAAAAACATTCAGTACTTC
CASSWTLLAKNIQYF
>-|TRBV7-9|TRBJ2-3|-
TGTGCCAGCAGCCTAGAGCCGGACGCGAGCACAGATACGCAGTATTTT
CASSLEPDASTDTQYF
>-|TRBV7-9|TRBJ2-4|TRBD1
TGTGCCAGCAGCTTGGGGACAGACATAGCCAAAAACATTCAGTACTTC
CASSLGTDIAKNIQYF
>-|TRBV10-2|TRBJ2-7|TRBD1
TGCGCCAGCGGAATGCGGGACAGGGGGCCCTACGAGCAGTACTTC
CASGMRDRGPYEQYF
>-|TRBV4-3|TRBJ2-7|-
TGCGCCAGCAGCCAAGGTCCCGGGGGTGATGGTTACGAGCAGTACTTC
CASSQGPGGDGYEQYF